These 30 T cell receptor beta chains originate from one sample sequenced in a study of T-cell reconstitution after alpha-beta-depleted transplantation in children. It was with unique molecular identifiers that the TCRbeta library was prepared. TCRdb processed the PCR reads anew with MiXCR; each CDR3 protein has one entry. The sample gives about 870,000 distinct CDR3 sequences, roughly 16% of which show up once; roughly 4.8% is in the top ten. The source was PBMCs, mostly from graft donor cells, collected 360 days after TCRalphabeta/CD19-depleted stem cell transplant. All receptors come from a male patient under 18 who had a stem cell transplant for acute lymphoblastic leukemia, so the T cells may come from the graft donor.

In this sample, this clonotype turned up many times. The V call is TRBV18, the J call TRBJ1-2; D remains ambiguous. CDR3 length: 13 residues. Trimming cost V 2 bases and J 3 bases, with 7 bases left between them. Germline loops: CDR1 KGHSH, CDR2 LQKENI. Written as DNA, the CDR3 is TGTGCCAGCTCACCAAACCACGACTATGGCTACACCTTC. Its protein product is CASSPNHDYGYTF.

This clonotype occurred a few times. The rearrangement links TRBV20-1 to TRBJ1-1; D is possibly TRBD1 (5 bases). The CDR3 is 13 amino acids. In germline, CDR1 is DFQATT, CDR2 SNEGSKA (reference sequence). Trimming took 6 bases from V and 3 from J, leaving 14 bases between them. DNA of the CDR3: TGCAGTGCCCAGACAGAACTCGACACTGAAGCTTTCTTT. The encoded protein is CSAQTELDTEAFF.

This clonotype has just a few counts. This chain connects TRBV5-1 to TRBJ2-1; 16 nucleotides match TRBD2. This CDR3 comprises 22 residues. Trimming cost V 0 bases and J 6 bases; bases outside gene matches: 18. The germline CDR1 and CDR2 sequences are SGHRS and YFSETQ. CDR3 residues: CASSLGGLGTSGRALYLNEQFF. In DNA form, the CDR3 reads TGCGCCAGCAGCTTGGGTGGCCTGGGGACTAGCGGGAGGGCCTTATATCTCAATGAGCAGTTCTTC.

This clonotype was picked up many times. The chain links TRBV12-3 or TRBV12-4 to TRBJ2-7; D may be TRBD1 or TRBD2 (5 bases each). Deletions cut 6 bases from V and 3 bases from J, with 9 bases between. The CDR3 length is 12 residues. DNA for the CDR3: TGTGCCAGCAGCTTTGGGGGCTACGAGCAGTACTTC. It is translated as CASSFGGYEQYF.

V and J are TRBV7-9 and TRBJ2-1; D is possibly TRBD1 or TRBD2 (5 bases each). Germline V CDR1 and CDR2: SEHNR, FQNEAQ (reference sequence). The CDR3 is 13 amino acids. The V and J ends lost 5 bases and 16 bases respectively, with 21 bases between them. The DNA for the CDR3 is TGTGCCAGCAGCCCCCTCGGGACCCCTAGAGTTTTCTTC. Residues: CASSPLGTPRVFF.

The V and J genes are TRBV6-2 or TRBV6-3 and TRBJ2-6; TRBD1 is a possible D gene (5 bases). The CDR3 sequence is 20 residues long. V was trimmed by 7 bases and J by 0 bases, leaving 25 bases between them. In germline, CDR1 is MNHEY, CDR2 SVGEGT. CDR3: CASTLPTGGVPSSGANVLTF. CDR3 coding DNA: TGTGCCAGCACCCTACCCACAGGTGGGGTCCCCTCCTCTGGGGCCAACGTCCTGACTTTC.

V usage is TRBV27 and J usage is TRBJ2-7, with D tentatively TRBD2 (5 bases). CDR1 is MNHEY, CDR2 SMNVEV, per germline (reference sequence). Between the trimmed V and J ends, which lost 2 bases and 0 bases, there was a span of 11 bases. CDR3 size: 15 residues. The CDR3 reads CASSLRAGLSYEQYF. The CDR3 DNA reads as TGTGCCAGCAGTTTACGGGCAGGACTCTCCTACGAGCAGTACTTC.

The chain combines TRBV2 with TRBJ2-3; the match to TRBD2 covers 11 bases. V shed 6 bases, J shed 2 bases, and the junction held 13 bases outside the gene matches. Per germline, CDR1 SNHLY and CDR2 FYNNEI. CDR3 length equals 18 residues. The CDR3 DNA reads TGTGCCAGCAGCGGAATACCCGGGACTAGCGGAACCACAGATACGCAGTATTTT. Protein: CASSGIPGTSGTTDTQYF.

This clonotype was found many times. This chain uses TRBV18 with TRBJ2-1, with D maybe TRBD1 (5 bases). This CDR3 comprises 15 residues. CDR1 and CDR2 from the germline V gene are KGHSH and LQKENI. V lost 1 base, J lost 2 bases, and 9 bases lay in between. The CDR3 protein is CASSPQAGPYNEQFF. CDR3 nucleotide sequence: TGTGCCAGCTCACCACAGGCAGGGCCCTACAATGAGCAGTTCTTC.

CDR3 in amino acids: CASSTTWGHGGGRDYEQYF. In DNA form, the CDR3 reads TGTGCCAGCAGTACGACCTGGGGACACGGAGGGGGTCGGGACTACGAGCAGTACTTC. The J gene is TRBJ2-7, the V gene TRBV12-3 or TRBV12-4; the D call may be TRBD1 or TRBD2 (6 bases each). The CDR3 is made up of 19 amino acids. The V end lost 5 bases, the J end lost 3 bases, and 29 bases lay between the germline ends.

This clonotype was counted a few times. The chain is built from TRBV7-7 and TRBJ2-5, with no clear D. Trimming removed 5 bases at V and 5 bases at J, with 15 bases between. The CDR3 runs to 14 residues. CDR1 and CDR2 from the germline V gene are SSHAT and FNYEAQ (reference sequence). The CDR3 coding sequence is TGTGCCAGCAGCCCCGGTCCTATGTGGGAGACCCAGTACTTC. Translation: CASSPGPMWETQYF.

In this sample, this clonotype turned up a few times. V is TRBV25-1 and J is TRBJ1-1; D is undetermined. The CDR3 sequence is 16 residues long. Germline loops: CDR1 MGHDK, CDR2 SYGVNS. The germline V and J ends were trimmed by 2 bases and 4 bases, with 17 bases remaining between them. The chain's CDR3 is CASSEGEAYHTTEAFF. The CDR3 DNA sequence: TGTGCCAGCAGTGAAGGCGAAGCCTACCACACCACTGAAGCTTTCTTT. Filled out from reference TRBV25-1 and TRBJ1-1, the complete variable domain reads EADIYQTPRYLVIGTGKKITLECSQTMGHDKMYWYQQDPGMELHLIHYSYGVNSTEKGDLSSESTVSRIRTEHFPLTLESARPSHTSQYLCASSEGEAYHTTEAFFGQGTRLTVV.

This clonotype was observed at least ten times. This chain connects TRBV12-3 or TRBV12-4 to TRBJ2-7, with a tentative D call TRBD1 (6 bases). This CDR3 is 13 amino acids long. The V end was cut by 0 bases, the J end by 3 bases, with 6 bases between. The CDR3: CASSLARGYEQYF. DNA of the CDR3: TGTGCCAGCAGTTTAGCCAGGGGCTACGAGCAGTACTTC.

This clonotype was counted only a few times. The V and J genes are TRBV23-1 and TRBJ2-7, with 7 positions matching TRBD1. TRBV23-1 is identified as an open reading frame with a role that is uncertain. The V and J ends lost 2 bases and 2 bases, in that order; junction bases with no gene match: 9. The CDR3 sequence is 16 residues long. The CDR3 reads CASSQKIAGGAYEQYF. CDR3 nucleotides: TGCGCCAGCAGTCAAAAGATCGCAGGGGGTGCCTACGAGCAGTACTTC.

This rearrangement joins TRBV7-6 to TRBJ1-4; a weak D match, TRBD1 (6 bases). Germline loops: CDR1 SGHVS, CDR2 FNYEAQ. With 11 bases removed from V and 3 bases from J, the gap between germline ends came to 28 bases. This CDR3 has 18 residues. The CDR3 DNA sequence: TGTGCCTCTTCAACCTTAAGGGGGGGGCGCAGGGCTAATGAAAAACTGTTTTTT. It encodes CASSTLRGGRRANEKLFF.

This clonotype was found many times. The J gene is TRBJ1-4, the V gene TRBV5-1; D is unresolved. The CDR3 consists of 15 residues. The V and J ends lost 5 bases and 7 bases respectively, with 18 bases between them. Germline CDR1 is SGHRS and CDR2 is YFSETQ. CDR3 sequence: CASRGRRGNGEKLFF. The CDR3 DNA sequence: TGCGCCAGCAGAGGGAGGCGAGGCAACGGTGAAAAACTGTTTTTT. The whole variable domain, filled in from reference TRBV5-1 and TRBJ1-4, reads KAGVTQTPRYLIKTRGQQVTLSCSPISGHRSVSWYQQTPGQGLQFLFEYFSETQRNKGNFPGRFSGRQFSNSRSEMNVSTLELGDSALYLCASRGRRGNGEKLFFGSGTQLSVL.

In this sample, this clonotype turned up many times. V is TRBV5-1 and J is TRBJ2-1; TRBD2 aligns across 7 bases. Germline loops: CDR1 SGHRS, CDR2 YFSETQ. The junction had 8 bases not matched to a gene; V was cut back by 4 bases and J by 4 bases. The CDR3 has 15 residues. The CDR3 DNA sequence: TGCGCCAGCAGCCCCCCGGGACTAAGGTACAATGAGCAGTTCTTC. Its protein is CASSPPGLRYNEQFF.

The chain uses TRBV7-3 and TRBJ2-5; TRBD2 matches 7 bases. This CDR3 is built from 15 residues. Trimming took 5 bases from V and 1 from J; bases not matched to a gene: 7. CDR1 is SGHTA, CDR2 FQGTGA, per germline. In DNA form, the CDR3 reads TGTGCCAGCAGCCGAGTGGCGGGAGTCCAAGAGACCCAGTACTTC. It translates to CASSRVAGVQETQYF.

A few counts support this clonotype. The chain carries TRBV28 and TRBJ2-3, with D tentatively TRBD2 (5 bases). V dropped 5 bases and J dropped 2 bases, with 14 bases sitting between them. CDR1 and CDR2 from the germline V gene are MDHEN and SYDVKM. CDR3 size: 15 residues. The CDR3: CASSRSGTITDTQYF. For the CDR3, the DNA is TGTGCCAGCAGTAGGAGCGGAACGATCACAGATACGCAGTATTTT.

This chain joins TRBV20-1 and TRBJ1-1, with a tentative D call TRBD1 (6 bases). V lost 5 bases and J lost 7, with 23 bases in between. The germline gives CDR1 DFQATT, CDR2 SNEGSKA (reference sequence). The CDR3 is made up of 15 amino acids. CDR3 region: CSAPTGPWRGREAFF. In DNA form, the CDR3 reads TGCAGTGCTCCTACAGGGCCATGGCGGGGGCGTGAAGCTTTCTTT.

The V gene is TRBV10-3, the J gene TRBJ2-7; D unresolved. The CDR3 runs 14 residues. V dropped 1 base and J dropped 6 bases, with 13 bases sitting between them. Germline values: CDR1 ENHRY, CDR2 SYGVKD. The CDR3 reads CAISEWGLAGEQYF. The CDR3 DNA reads as TGTGCCATCAGTGAGTGGGGTTTGGCTGGCGAGCAGTACTTC.

This clonotype turned up a few times. The chain couples TRBV5-1 to TRBJ2-7; 11 nucleotides match TRBD2. V was pared by 2 bases and J by 4 bases, with 8 bases of the junction left unmatched. CDR1 is SGHRS and CDR2 is YFSETQ in the germline V gene. This CDR3 contains 16 residues. CDR3 region: CASSFYSTSGDYEQYF. DNA for the CDR3: TGCGCCAGCAGCTTTTACTCGACTAGCGGGGATTACGAGCAGTACTTC. The full variable domain, in which reference TRBV5-1 and TRBJ2-7 provide the parts outside the CDR3, is KAGVTQTPRYLIKTRGQQVTLSCSPISGHRSVSWYQQTPGQGLQFLFEYFSETQRNKGNFPGRFSGRQFSNSRSEMNVSTLELGDSALYLCASSFYSTSGDYEQYFGPGTRLTVT.

The sample holds a few counts of this clonotype. J is TRBJ2-1 and V is TRBV5-1; TRBD2 aligns across 11 bases. This CDR3 has 14 residues. Germline V gene lookup returns CDR1 SGHRS and CDR2 YFSETQ. The J segment lost 14 bases and the V segment lost 0 bases, leaving 7 bases of the junction unmatched. CDR3 nucleotide sequence: TGCGCCAGCAGCTTGGGACTAGCGGGACAGTGGGAGTTCTTC. Translated: CASSLGLAGQWEFF.

In this sample, this clonotype turned up many times. This rearrangement joins TRBV20-1 to TRBJ2-5; maybe TRBD2 (7 bases). The CDR3 loop spans 14 amino acids. The V end was cut by 1 base, the J end by 5 bases, with 14 bases between. Germline V gene lookup returns CDR1 DFQATT and CDR2 SNEGSKA (reference sequence). This chain's CDR3 is CSARGGRGGETQYF. The CDR3 DNA reads TGCAGTGCTAGAGGAGGCAGGGGAGGGGAGACCCAGTACTTC.

This clonotype showed up many times. The chain links TRBV28 to TRBJ1-2; TRBD1 agrees at 8 bases. V gave up 6 bases and J gave up 2 bases; unmatched junction bases: 2. The CDR3 contains 13 residues. Germline V gene data show CDR1 as MDHEN and CDR2 as SYDVKM. This CDR3 reads CASRQGVNYGYTF. DNA of the CDR3: TGTGCCAGCAGACAGGGGGTGAACTATGGCTACACCTTC.

This clonotype was seen a handful of times. J is TRBJ2-7 and V is TRBV27; D is uncertain. With 3 bases removed from V and 3 bases from J, the gap between germline ends came to 9 bases. CDR1 is MNHEY and CDR2 is SMNVEV in the germline V gene (reference sequence). The CDR3 has 13 residues. The CDR3 loop reads CASSFGRYYEQYF. CDR3 nucleotides: TGTGCCAGCAGTTTTGGACGGTACTACGAGCAGTACTTC.

The sample holds a few counts of this clonotype. V usage is TRBV27 and J usage is TRBJ1-6; TRBD1 matches at 9 bases. The germline gives CDR1 MNHEY, CDR2 SMNVEV (reference sequence). Losses at the gene ends were 5 bases for V and 6 bases for J; bases not matched to a gene: 8. CDR3 length: 16 residues. The CDR3 nucleotides read TGTGCCAGCAGTCCCTGGGACAGGGCCGGTAATTCACCCCTCCACTTT. Protein product: CASSPWDRAGNSPLHF.

This clonotype was found a few times. This sequence joins TRBV15 and TRBJ2-1, with 10 bases identical to TRBD2. From germline, CDR1 is LNHNV and CDR2 YYDKDF (reference sequence). J was trimmed by 9 bases and V by 0 bases; bases with no gene match: 8. This CDR3 has 16 amino acids. The CDR3 DNA sequence: TGTGCCACCAGCAGAGATCTATCTAGCGGGGGTATTGAGCAGTTCTTC. Its protein product is CATSRDLSSGGIEQFF.

The chain recombines TRBV10-3 with TRBJ2-3; D possibly corresponds to TRBD2 (7 bases). V was clipped by 1 base and J by 0 bases, with 11 bases between them. CDR3 length equals 16 residues. Per the germline V gene, CDR1 is ENHRY and CDR2 is SYGVKD. CDR3 coding DNA: TGTGCCATCAGTGAGTTGGCGGGGGCCAGCACAGATACGCAGTATTTT. Translating it yields CAISELAGASTDTQYF.

A few counts support this clonotype. The chain's CDR3 is CASSQDGGLAERTGELFF. CDR3 DNA: TGTGCCAGCAGCCAAGATGGAGGGCTAGCAGAAAGGACCGGGGAGCTGTTTTTT. V usage is TRBV14 and J usage is TRBJ2-2, with D maybe TRBD2 (6 bases). This CDR3 is 18 amino acids long. V was clipped by 0 bases and J by 5 bases, with 19 bases between them. Germline V CDR1 and CDR2: SGHDN, FVKESK.